These T cell receptor beta chains were read from a single sample in a study of tumor-infiltrating lymphocytes in localized non-small cell lung cancer. This table comes from immunoSEQ multiplex PCR, and its TCRdb copy is limited to in-frame clones, with some not included. The sample includes about 15,000 clones, about four fifths of them seen just once. The sample was lung tumor tissue. Source of these receptors: a human donor with non-small cell lung cancer. CDR3s include the opening cysteine and the closing phenylalanine or tryptophan. The D gene is left open where the match is weak.

v_call: TRBV6-1; j_call: TRBJ2-3; d_call: TRBD1; cdr3_aa: CASSARTGGVNTQYF
v_call: TRBV10-3; j_call: TRBJ1-2; d_call: TRBD1; cdr3_aa: CAISEFPTGMVSYGYTF
v_call: TRBV7-9; j_call: TRBJ1-2; d_call: NA; cdr3_aa: CASSPPDNYGYTF
v_call: TRBV19; j_call: TRBJ2-3; d_call: TRBD2; cdr3_aa: CASSGEGREAQYF
v_call: TRBV27; j_call: TRBJ2-7; d_call: TRBD1; cdr3_aa: CASSLRGQSSYEQYF
v_call: TRBV30; j_call: TRBJ2-2; d_call: NA; cdr3_aa: CAWSKNTGELFF
v_call: TRBV10-3; j_call: TRBJ1-2; d_call: TRBD1; cdr3_aa: CAIRKTGTNYGYTF
v_call: TRBV18; j_call: TRBJ1-6; d_call: NA; cdr3_aa: CASSPQGGGHSPLHF
v_call: TRBV9; j_call: TRBJ2-5; d_call: NA; cdr3_aa: CASSVGGGYGPQETQYF
v_call: TRBV29-1; j_call: TRBJ1-1; d_call: NA; cdr3_aa: CSVEREIGTEAFF
v_call: TRBV4-1; j_call: TRBJ1-2; d_call: NA; cdr3_aa: CASSQDMDGYGYTF
v_call: TRBV27; j_call: TRBJ2-2; d_call: NA; cdr3_aa: CASSLGANTGELFF
v_call: TRBV27; j_call: TRBJ1-3; d_call: TRBD1; cdr3_aa: CASRTSGQGNTIYF
v_call: TRBV4-2; j_call: TRBJ1-4; d_call: NA; cdr3_aa: CASSQGGFGTTNEKLFF
v_call: TRBV30; j_call: TRBJ2-5; d_call: TRBD2; cdr3_aa: CAWNEGGQETQYF
v_call: TRBV6-4; j_call: TRBJ2-1; d_call: NA; cdr3_aa: CASSEGVSGKEQFF
v_call: TRBV4-1; j_call: TRBJ2-5; d_call: NA; cdr3_aa: CASSQEGGRAGTQYF
v_call: TRBV9; j_call: TRBJ2-3; d_call: NA; cdr3_aa: CASSVGGSGLDTQYF
v_call: TRBV2; j_call: TRBJ2-2; d_call: NA; cdr3_aa: CASSEIEGANTGELFF
v_call: TRBV30; j_call: TRBJ2-3; d_call: NA; cdr3_aa: CAWNFGGTDTQYF
v_call: TRBV6-1; j_call: TRBJ1-1; d_call: NA; cdr3_aa: CASSHRVETEAFF
v_call: TRBV28; j_call: TRBJ2-7; d_call: NA; cdr3_aa: CASSFFDYSYEQYF
v_call: TRBV6-4; j_call: TRBJ1-2; d_call: TRBD1; cdr3_aa: CASSDSGTGGYTF
v_call: TRBV6-4; j_call: TRBJ1-1; d_call: NA; cdr3_aa: CASSAREDTEAFF
v_call: TRBV14; j_call: TRBJ2-7; d_call: NA; cdr3_aa: CASSSAGFPSSYEQYF
v_call: TRBV5-1; j_call: TRBJ1-4; d_call: NA; cdr3_aa: CASSQEVATNEKLFF
v_call: TRBV15; j_call: TRBJ1-1; d_call: NA; cdr3_aa: CATSRAILFEAFF
v_call: TRBV6-5; j_call: TRBJ2-6; d_call: TRBD2; cdr3_aa: CASHGGGTGANVLTF